A single T cell receptor (beta chain) is shown here with its context. The entry originates in a study of technical replicates of blood from several donors. The table came from immunoSEQ multiplex PCR; TCRdb's copy has only in-frame clones and leaves some out. The sample yields around 98,000 clones, around 95% seen once. This TCR was sampled from a human donor in good health. The sample consisted of T cells isolated from PBMCs.

The CDR3 nucleotides read TGCAGTGCGCAAACAGGCTATGGCTACACCTTC. As protein: CSAQTGYGYTF. This rearrangement joins TRBV20-1 to TRBJ1-2; a weak D match, TRBD1 (5 bases). Germline CDR1 reads DFQATT; CDR2 reads SNEGSKA (reference sequence). The CDR3 runs to 11 residues. The V end was cut by 6 bases, the J end by 4 bases, with 9 bases between.